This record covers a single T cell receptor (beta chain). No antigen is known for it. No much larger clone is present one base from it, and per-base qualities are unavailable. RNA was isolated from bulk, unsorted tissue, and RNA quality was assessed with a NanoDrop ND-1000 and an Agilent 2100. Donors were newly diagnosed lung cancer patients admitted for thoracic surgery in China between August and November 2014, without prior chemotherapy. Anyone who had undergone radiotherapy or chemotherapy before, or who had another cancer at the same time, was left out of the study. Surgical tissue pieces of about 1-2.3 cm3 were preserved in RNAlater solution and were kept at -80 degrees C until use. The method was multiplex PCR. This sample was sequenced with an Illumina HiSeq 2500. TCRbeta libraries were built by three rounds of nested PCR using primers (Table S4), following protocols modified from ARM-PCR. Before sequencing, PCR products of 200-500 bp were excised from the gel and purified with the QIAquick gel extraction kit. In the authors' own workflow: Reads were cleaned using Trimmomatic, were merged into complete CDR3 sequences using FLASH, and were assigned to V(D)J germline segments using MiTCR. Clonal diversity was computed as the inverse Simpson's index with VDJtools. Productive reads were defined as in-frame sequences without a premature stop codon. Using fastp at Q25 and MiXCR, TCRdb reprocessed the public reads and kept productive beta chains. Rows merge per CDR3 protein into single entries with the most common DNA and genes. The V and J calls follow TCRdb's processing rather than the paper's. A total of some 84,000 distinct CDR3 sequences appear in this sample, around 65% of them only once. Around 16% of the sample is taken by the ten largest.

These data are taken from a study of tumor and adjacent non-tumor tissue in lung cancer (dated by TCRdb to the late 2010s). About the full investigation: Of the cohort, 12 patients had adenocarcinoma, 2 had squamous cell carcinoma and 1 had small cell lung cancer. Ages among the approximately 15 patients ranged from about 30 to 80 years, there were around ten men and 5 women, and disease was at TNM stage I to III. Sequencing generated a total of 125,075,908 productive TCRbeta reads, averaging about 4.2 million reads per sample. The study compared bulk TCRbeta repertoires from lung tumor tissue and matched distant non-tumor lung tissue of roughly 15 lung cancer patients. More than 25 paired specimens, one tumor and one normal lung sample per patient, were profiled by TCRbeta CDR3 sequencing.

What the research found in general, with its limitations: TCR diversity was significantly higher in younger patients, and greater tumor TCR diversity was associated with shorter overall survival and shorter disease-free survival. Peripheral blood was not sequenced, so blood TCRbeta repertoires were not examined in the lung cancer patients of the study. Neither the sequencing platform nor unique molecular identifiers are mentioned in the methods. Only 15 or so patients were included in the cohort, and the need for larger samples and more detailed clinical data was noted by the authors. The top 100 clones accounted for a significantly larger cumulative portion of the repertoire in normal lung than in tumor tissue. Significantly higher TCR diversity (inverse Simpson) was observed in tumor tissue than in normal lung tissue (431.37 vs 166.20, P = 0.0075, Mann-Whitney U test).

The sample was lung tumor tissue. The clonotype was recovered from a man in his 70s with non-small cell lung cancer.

The CDR3 protein: CGSSLVLAGSYNEQFF. The DNA is as follows: TGTGGTAGCAGCTTAGTTTTAGCTGGCTCCTACAATGAGCAGTTCTTC. The chain couples TRBV11-2 to TRBJ2-1; no D segment can be confidently identified. Reading the germline V gene gives CDR1 SGHAT and CDR2 FQNNGV. CDR3 length: 16 amino acids, cysteine to phenylalanine. Only the CDR3 DNA stays, 48 bases, in frame from base 1.